Sequencing of this T cell receptor beta chain was carried out in a study of T-cell reconstitution after alpha-beta-depleted transplantation in children. The CDR3 totals 14 residues. The ends lost 7 bases at V and 2 bases at J; junction bases unmatched: 7. Germline V lookup: CDR1 SNHLY, CDR2 FYNNEI. Unique molecular identifiers were incorporated when the TCRbeta library was constructed. TCRdb re-called the PCR reads through MiXCR, storing one row per CDR3 protein. The table lists about a million distinct CDR3 sequences, about 26% of them singletons. This clonotype was seen more than once but under ten times.

This TCR was recovered from a boy less than two years old who had a stem cell transplant for SCID, so the T cells may come from the graft donor. Sequencing used PBMCs, mostly from graft donor cells, obtained 360 days after TCRalphabeta/CD19-depleted stem cell transplant. This chain joins TRBV2 and TRBJ2-7, with TRBD1 matching 8 bases. CDR3 sequence reads: CASKWGQATYEQYF. CDR3 nucleotides: TGTGCCAGCAAATGGGGACAGGCTACCTACGAGCAGTACTTC.